A selection of T cell receptor beta chains follows, all from one sample in a study of blood T cells in healthy people across ages. TCRdb re-analysed the 5' RACE reads in MiXCR, keeping a single row per CDR3 protein. The repertoire consists of around 2 million distinct CDR3 sequences, with 30% to 40% occurring once and the leading ten covering more than 20%. Material for sequencing was blood. The receptors here all came from a human donor in good health. Each CDR3 is given with its conserved first and last residue. A D gene is named only where the DNA matches it firmly. Not all rows give a size; the values are once, few, many and, for expanded clones, a class.

V gene: TRBV3-1; D gene: TRBD1; J gene: TRBJ2-5; clone size: NA; CDR3 protein: CASSESLRGQETQYF; CDR3 DNA: TGTGCCAGCAGCGAAAGCCTCAGGGGGCAAGAGACCCAGTACTTC
V gene: TRBV7-8; D gene: NA; J gene: TRBJ2-7; clone size: many; CDR3 protein: CASSLEQGTYEQYF; CDR3 DNA: TGTGCCAGCAGCCTCGAACAGGGTACTTACGAGCAGTACTTC
V gene: TRBV7-2; D gene: NA; J gene: TRBJ1-4; clone size: NA; CDR3 protein: CASSLGGAAGYEKLFF; CDR3 DNA: TGTGCCAGCAGCTTAGGGGGGGCCGCGGGGTATGAAAAACTGTTTTTT
V gene: TRBV29-1; D gene: NA; J gene: TRBJ2-1; clone size: NA; CDR3 protein: CSVSDSYNEQFF; CDR3 DNA: TGCAGCGTTTCGGACAGTTACAATGAGCAGTTCTTC
V gene: TRBV9; D gene: NA; J gene: TRBJ1-1; clone size: NA; CDR3 protein: CASGEYEGQGNDEAFF; CDR3 DNA: TGTGCCAGCGGCGAATACGAGGGACAAGGAAACGATGAAGCTTTCTTT
V gene: TRBV5-1; D gene: TRBD1; J gene: TRBJ1-1; clone size: NA; CDR3 protein: CASSFRRGRTEAFF; CDR3 DNA: TGCGCCAGCAGCTTCCGCAGGGGGAGGACTGAAGCTTTCTTT
V gene: TRBV2; D gene: NA; J gene: TRBJ1-4; clone size: NA; CDR3 protein: CASRQDSTNEKLFF; CDR3 DNA: TGTGCCAGCAGGCAAGATTCAACTAATGAAAAACTGTTTTTT
V gene: TRBV20-1; D gene: NA; J gene: TRBJ1-1; clone size: few; CDR3 protein: CSASQGQGWTEAFF; CDR3 DNA: TGCAGTGCTTCCCAGGGGCAGGGTTGGACTGAAGCTTTCTTT
V gene: TRBV4-1; D gene: NA; J gene: TRBJ2-7; clone size: NA; CDR3 protein: CASSNHPGSYEQYF; CDR3 DNA: TGCGCCAGCAGCAATCACCCCGGGAGCTACGAGCAGTACTTC
V gene: TRBV12-3/TRBV12-4; D gene: NA; J gene: TRBJ1-1; clone size: many; CDR3 protein: CASSLRGGGTEAFF; CDR3 DNA: TGTGCCAGCAGTTTGAGGGGAGGCGGCACTGAAGCTTTCTTT
V gene: TRBV5-1; D gene: TRBD1; J gene: TRBJ1-1; clone size: NA; CDR3 protein: CASSTWVLDRGLGSTEAFF; CDR3 DNA: TGCGCCAGCAGCACCTGGGTCTTGGACAGGGGATTAGGGAGCACTGAAGCTTTCTTT
V gene: TRBV7-6; D gene: NA; J gene: TRBJ2-7; clone size: few; CDR3 protein: CASSSEGQGKGEQYF; CDR3 DNA: TGTGCCAGCAGCTCGGAGGGGCAGGGCAAGGGCGAGCAGTACTTC
V gene: TRBV5-1; D gene: NA; J gene: TRBJ2-1; clone size: NA; CDR3 protein: CASSNPEGGPYNEQFF; CDR3 DNA: TGCGCCAGCAGCAACCCCGAGGGGGGGCCCTACAATGAGCAGTTCTTC
V gene: TRBV7-3; D gene: NA; J gene: TRBJ2-2; clone size: NA; CDR3 protein: CASSLGNRDTGELFF; CDR3 DNA: TGTGCCAGCAGCTTAGGCAACAGGGACACCGGGGAGCTGTTTTTT
V gene: TRBV10-2; D gene: TRBD1; J gene: TRBJ2-3; clone size: NA; CDR3 protein: CASSEGAGGLADTQYF; CDR3 DNA: TGCGCCAGCAGTGAAGGAGCAGGGGGCCTAGCAGATACGCAGTATTTT
V gene: TRBV2; D gene: NA; J gene: TRBJ1-5; clone size: NA; CDR3 protein: CASGVQSSQPQHF; CDR3 DNA: TGTGCCAGCGGGGTTCAGTCATCACAGCCCCAGCATTTT
V gene: TRBV7-3; D gene: TRBD1; J gene: TRBJ2-7; clone size: NA; CDR3 protein: CASGNRGSYEQYF; CDR3 DNA: TGTGCCAGCGGGAACAGGGGCTCCTACGAGCAGTACTTC
V gene: TRBV28; D gene: NA; J gene: TRBJ1-2; clone size: NA; CDR3 protein: CASSPRHSDPYGYTF; CDR3 DNA: TGTGCCAGCAGCCCAAGACACTCGGACCCCTATGGCTACACCTTC
V gene: TRBV2; D gene: NA; J gene: TRBJ2-1; clone size: few; CDR3 protein: CASSERGGTSHNEQFF; CDR3 DNA: TGTGCCAGCAGTGAACGAGGGGGAACCTCCCACAATGAGCAGTTCTTC
V gene: TRBV4-3; D gene: TRBD1; J gene: TRBJ1-2; clone size: NA; CDR3 protein: CASSQDITGDYGYTF; CDR3 DNA: TGCGCCAGCAGCCAAGATATAACAGGGGACTATGGCTACACCTTC
V gene: TRBV7-2; D gene: TRBD1; J gene: TRBJ2-6; clone size: once; CDR3 protein: CASSLFRGRSSGANVLTF; CDR3 DNA: TGTGCCAGCAGCTTATTTAGGGGGCGCAGCTCTGGGGCCAACGTCCTGACTTTC
V gene: TRBV6-2/TRBV6-3; D gene: NA; J gene: TRBJ1-1; clone size: NA; CDR3 protein: CASLGRGSNFLNTEAFF; CDR3 DNA: TGTGCCAGCCTCGGACGGGGCAGCAATTTCCTGAACACTGAAGCTTTCTTT
V gene: TRBV19; D gene: TRBD1; J gene: TRBJ2-6; clone size: NA; CDR3 protein: CASSRDRGVRGANVLTF; CDR3 DNA: TGTGCCAGTAGTAGGGACAGGGGGGTCCGTGGGGCCAACGTCCTGACTTTC
V gene: TRBV7-2; D gene: TRBD1; J gene: TRBJ2-7; clone size: NA; CDR3 protein: CASSLGIGTEESYEQYF; CDR3 DNA: TGTGCCAGCAGCTTAGGTATAGGGACAGAGGAATCCTACGAGCAGTACTTC
V gene: TRBV15; D gene: NA; J gene: TRBJ1-3; clone size: once; CDR3 protein: CATSRVTGNTIYF; CDR3 DNA: TGTGCCACCAGCCGGGTTACGGGAAACACCATATATTTT